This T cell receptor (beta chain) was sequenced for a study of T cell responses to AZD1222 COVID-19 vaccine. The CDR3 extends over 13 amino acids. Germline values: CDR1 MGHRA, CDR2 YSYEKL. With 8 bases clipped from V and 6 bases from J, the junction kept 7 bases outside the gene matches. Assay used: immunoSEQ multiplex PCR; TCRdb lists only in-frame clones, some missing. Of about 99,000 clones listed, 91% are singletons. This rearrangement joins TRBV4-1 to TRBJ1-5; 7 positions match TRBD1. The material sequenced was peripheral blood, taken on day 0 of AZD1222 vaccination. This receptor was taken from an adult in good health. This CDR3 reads CASSTTGTQPQHF. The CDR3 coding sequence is TGCGCCAGCTCTACGACAGGGACTCAGCCCCAGCATTTT.